A selection of T cell receptor beta chains follows, all from one sample in a study of T cells after yellow fever vaccination. TCRdb used MiXCR to reprocess the 5' RACE reads, holding one entry per CDR3 protein. This table has more than 350,000 distinct CDR3 sequences, around 10% appearing once. Sequencing was performed on PBMCs, taken on the day of the first yellow fever vaccination. Receptors were obtained from a man younger than 35 who received the YFV17D yellow fever vaccine. CDR3s include the opening cysteine and the closing phenylalanine or tryptophan. Each record gives: clone size, D gene, J gene, V gene, CDR3 protein, CDR3 DNA. D genes are given only for firm matches. Not all rows give a size; the values are once, few, many and, for expanded clones, a class.

few	TRBD2	TRBJ2-1	TRBV10-3	CAISLSGGDNEQFF	TGTGCCATCAGCCTTAGCGGGGGGGACAATGAGCAGTTCTTC
-	-	TRBJ1-5	TRBV7-2	CASSLGGWSNQPQHF	TGTGCCAGCAGCTTAGGAGGGTGGAGCAATCAGCCCCAGCATTTT
-	TRBD2	TRBJ2-5	TRBV11-2	CASSRVTSGGAGQETQYF	TGTGCCAGCAGCCGCGTCACTAGCGGGGGGGCGGGACAAGAGACCCAGTACTTC
-	-	TRBJ1-5	TRBV6-5	CASSWGRINQPQHF	TGTGCCAGCAGTTGGGGACGGATCAATCAGCCCCAGCATTTT
many	-	TRBJ1-4	TRBV12-3/TRBV12-4	CASRYNADSEKLFF	TGTGCCAGCAGGTACAACGCAGATAGTGAAAAACTGTTTTTT
few	TRBD2	TRBJ2-3	TRBV2	CASSAGGLAGGDTQYF	TGTGCCAGCAGTGCGGGGGGACTAGCGGGGGGAGATACGCAGTATTTT
few	-	TRBJ1-2	TRBV9	CASSAAWENNYGYTF	TGTGCCAGCAGCGCTGCCTGGGAGAATAACTATGGCTACACCTTC
few	-	TRBJ1-1	TRBV11-3	CASSPQAASTEAFF	TGTGCCAGCAGCCCCCAGGCGGCTAGCACTGAAGCTTTCTTT
many	TRBD1	TRBJ1-1	TRBV20-1	CSGTGSLNTEAFF	TGCAGTGGGACAGGGTCCTTGAACACTGAAGCTTTCTTT
-	-	TRBJ2-3	TRBV5-1	CASSEESDTQYF	TGCGCCAGCAGCGAGGAATCAGATACGCAGTATTTT
-	-	TRBJ2-7	TRBV6-5	CASSYSLQGYEQYF	TGTGCCAGCAGTTACTCCCTTCAGGGATACGAGCAGTACTTC
few	TRBD1	TRBJ1-3	TRBV20-1	CSASTGVGNTIYF	TGCAGTGCTAGCACAGGGGTTGGAAACACCATATATTTT
-	TRBD2	TRBJ2-5	TRBV4-2	CASSQDLMPGGGLRETQYF	TGTGCCAGCAGCCAAGATCTGATGCCGGGAGGAGGTTTGAGAGAGACCCAGTACTTC
-	-	TRBJ1-4	TRBV12-3/TRBV12-4	CASRARTGSNEKLFF	TGTGCCAGCAGAGCTCGAACAGGGAGTAACGAAAAACTGTTTTTT
-	-	TRBJ1-4	TRBV12-3/TRBV12-4	CASTFRGGSLNEKLFF	TGTGCCAGCACCTTCCGGGGGGGGAGCCTTAATGAAAAACTGTTTTTT
few	TRBD2	TRBJ2-1	TRBV3-1	CASSLSTSGGYNEQFF	TGTGCCAGCAGCCTGTCGACTAGCGGGGGATACAATGAGCAGTTCTTC
-	-	TRBJ1-4	TRBV5-1	CASSAGVWATNEKLFF	TGCGCCAGCAGCGCGGGGGTATGGGCAACTAATGAGAAACTGTTTTTT
-	TRBD2	TRBJ2-3	TRBV5-1	CASSFLSGYTDTQYF	TGCGCCAGCAGCTTCCTTAGCGGGTACACAGATACGCAGTATTTT
-	-	TRBJ1-1	TRBV7-2	CASSSYAQGPTEAFF	TGTGCCAGCAGCTCCTACGCGCAGGGGCCCACTGAAGCTTTCTTT
-	-	TRBJ2-3	TRBV6-5	CASTRASDTQYF	TGTGCCAGCACCCGAGCCTCAGATACGCAGTATTTT
few	-	TRBJ2-2	TRBV6-1	CASSPDSRNTGELFF	TGTGCCAGCAGCCCGGACTCCCGAAACACCGGGGAGCTGTTTTTT
once	TRBD1	TRBJ2-5	TRBV7-9	CASRKGASETQYF	TGTGCCAGCAGGAAGGGGGCGAGTGAGACCCAGTACTTC
many	-	TRBJ1-4	TRBV20-1	CSARSGGWNEKLFF	TGCAGTGCTCGGAGCGGGGGTTGGAATGAAAAACTGTTTTTT
-	-	TRBJ2-3	TRBV5-1	CASSSEGGRVTDTQYF	TGCGCCAGCAGCTCCGAAGGGGGGAGGGTCACAGATACGCAGTATTTT
few	-	TRBJ1-5	TRBV6-5	CASSYLGEPQHF	TGTGCCAGCAGTTACCTCGGGGAGCCCCAGCATTTT
-	-	TRBJ1-1	TRBV20-1	CSASSAGGGSEAFF	TGCAGTGCTAGCTCCGCCGGGGGGGGGTCTGAAGCTTTCTTT
-	-	TRBJ2-7	TRBV18	CASSPRGPSSYEQYF	TGTGCCAGCTCACCACGGGGCCCCTCTTCCTACGAGCAGTACTTC
few	-	TRBJ2-7	TRBV7-8	CASQGWGNEQYF	TGTGCCAGCCAAGGTTGGGGGAACGAGCAGTACTTC
few	-	TRBJ2-1	TRBV7-2	CASSLWAKKSFNEQFF	TGTGCCAGCAGCTTATGGGCCAAAAAGTCCTTTAATGAGCAGTTCTTC